This T cell receptor (beta chain) was recovered during a study of blood T cells in healthy people across ages. Turning to the study itself: Roughly one uniquely barcoded beta molecule per two T cells was captured.

Looked up from germline, CDR1 is MNHEY and CDR2 is SVGEGT. CDR3 length equals 14 residues. Trimming removed 7 bases at V and 5 bases at J, with 18 bases between. Together with a sample-barcoded 5' primer, a J-beta primer mix was included in a second PCR lasting about 7 to 11 cycles. MiXCR was run by TCRdb on the 5' RACE reads, yielding one entry per CDR3 protein. The sample includes over 600,000 distinct CDR3 sequences, around 20% of them seen just once. The chain couples TRBV6-2 or TRBV6-3 to TRBJ2-7; unclear D gene. Specimen: blood. This TCR derives from a man in his 70s in good health. The CDR3 coding sequence is TGTGCCAGCACGCCTGCACACTCTACCCACGAGCAGTACTTC. This gives the protein CASTPAHSTHEQYF.